These 23 T cell receptor beta chains share one sample of origin, sequenced in a study of Ad26.COV2.S vaccination and SARS-CoV-2 variants. Treatment in this sample: some 20 received Ad26.COV2.S at low or high dose, single or two shots; about 5 received placebo; per-sample allocation not given. Collection of samples fell on day 63 after the first vaccine or placebo injection. Data came from immunoSEQ multiplex PCR; TCRdb stores just in-frame clones and leaves some out. The repertoire has roughly 350,000 clones, around 86% of them found once; the top ten carry about 3.5%. The sample in question was peripheral blood, obtained in a trial of Ad26.COV2.S vaccine versus placebo. Receptors originate from a person between 18 and 65 years old who received the Ad26.COV2.S COVID-19 vaccine or a placebo.

This chain links TRBV12-3 or TRBV12-4 with TRBJ1-1, with 7 bases matching TRBD1. V trimming: 7 bases; J trimming: 11 bases; junction bases outside the gene matches: 7. This CDR3 comprises 11 residues. The DNA of the CDR3 is TGTGCCAGCACCGGTTCAGGGGGGGCTTTCTTT. Residues: CASTGSGGAFF.

The chain recombines TRBV6-5 with TRBJ1-1; TRBD1 agrees at 12 bases. Germline values: CDR1 MNHEY, CDR2 SVGAGI. J lost 6 bases, V lost 4 bases, and 6 bases had no gene match. This CDR3 contains 15 residues. CDR3 nucleotide sequence: TGTGCCAGCAGTTCAATTGGGACAGGGGGCTCTGAAGCTTTCTTT. Translated, it gives CASSSIGTGGSEAFF.

In its sample, this clone was seen once. This chain uses TRBV13 with TRBJ1-1, with D hard to call. The CDR3 consists of 15 residues. Germline assignment: CDR1 PRHDT and CDR2 FYEKMQ (reference sequence). The germline V and J ends were trimmed by 1 base and 1 base, with 10 bases remaining between them. The CDR3 bases are TGTGCCAGCAGCTTAGAGGCGGGGAAGAACACTGAAGCTTTCTTT. This encodes CASSLEAGKNTEAFF.

The V and J genes are TRBV2 and TRBJ1-5, with 10 bases identical to TRBD1. The CDR3 length is 15 residues. The trim removed 6 bases at V and 4 bases at J, leaving 6 bases unmatched. Germline V gives CDR1 SNHLY, CDR2 FYNNEI. The CDR3 region is CASRGDRGRNQPQHF. The CDR3 nucleotides read TGTGCCAGCAGGGGGGACAGGGGTCGGAATCAGCCCCAGCATTTT.

This clone was seen a handful of times. The J gene is TRBJ1-2, the V gene TRBV18, with D unclear. The V gene lost 0 bases and the J gene lost 4 bases, with 12 bases spanning the gap. From germline, CDR1 is KGHSH and CDR2 LQKENI. The CDR3 sequence is 15 residues long. The CDR3 bases are TGTGCCAGCTCACCACCTGCGGAATGGAGCTATGGCTACACCTTC. Translating gives CASSPPAEWSYGYTF.

V is TRBV7-9 and J is TRBJ1-1; maybe TRBD1 (6 bases). CDR3 length: 14 amino acids. Germline CDR1 and CDR2: SEHNR and FQNEAQ (reference sequence). V lost 2 bases and J 6 bases, leaving 13 bases between the germline ends. The chain's CDR3 is CASSLSGGGSEAFF. The DNA for the CDR3 is TGTGCCAGCAGCTTATCGGGAGGGGGATCTGAAGCTTTCTTT.

This chain connects TRBV2 to TRBJ2-2; 8 bases line up with TRBD1. V was clipped by 7 bases and J by 5 bases; unmatched bases: 3. Germline-derived CDR1 and CDR2 are SNHLY and FYNNEI. This CDR3 has 13 residues. The CDR3 coding sequence is TGTGCCAGCACAACAGGGGGAACCGGGGAGCTGTTTTTT. Translated: CASTTGGTGELFF. The complete variable domain, with remaining parts taken from reference TRBV2 and TRBJ2-2, reads EPEVTQTPSHQVTQMGQEVILRCVPISNHLYFYWYRQILGQKVEFLVSFYNNEISEKSEIFDDQFSVERPDGSNFTLKIRSTKLEDSAMYFCASTTGGTGELFFGEGSRLTVL.

This clone was found once. V is TRBV30 and J is TRBJ1-6; perhaps TRBD1 as D (5 bases). Germline-derived CDR1 and CDR2 are GTSNPN and SVGIG (reference sequence). The germline V and J ends were trimmed by 3 bases and 9 bases, with 12 bases remaining between them. The CDR3 consists of 13 residues. CDR3 nucleotide sequence: TGTGCCTGGAGAGGCCAGGGTATTTCACCCCTCCACTTT. Its translation is CAWRGQGISPLHF.

The genes are TRBV24-1 and TRBJ2-1; D call uncertain. This CDR3 comprises 13 residues. The V and J ends lost 3 bases and 9 bases respectively, with 11 bases between them. Per germline, CDR1 KGHDR and CDR2 SFDVKD. CDR3 in amino acids: CATSDSPSGEQFF. The CDR3 nucleotides are TGTGCCACCAGTGATAGCCCCTCGGGTGAGCAGTTCTTC.

Written as DNA, the CDR3 is TGCGCCAGCAGCCGGGACAGGGGGAGCGACGAGCAGTACTTC. Translated, it gives CASSRDRGSDEQYF. The chain couples TRBV4-1 to TRBJ2-7, with 11 bases lining up with TRBD1. The CDR3 loop spans 14 amino acids. The V gene's germline CDR1 is MGHRA and CDR2 YSYEKL. The trim removed 4 bases at V and 5 bases at J, leaving 4 bases unmatched.

This rearrangement joins TRBV6-5 to TRBJ1-6, with D unresolved. V was clipped by 6 bases and J by 9 bases, with 9 bases between them. CDR1 MNHEY and CDR2 SVGAGI come from the germline V gene. The CDR3 is 12 amino acids. Here the CDR3 reads CASSRQSSPLHF. As DNA, the CDR3 is TGTGCCAGCAGCCGACAAAGTTCACCCCTCCACTTT.

With regard to this clone: This sample also contains other DNA sequences that code for the same CDR3. The chain uses TRBV7-8 and TRBJ2-7; D gene unclear. This CDR3 has 11 residues. V was clipped by 3 bases and J by 4 bases, with 4 bases between them. The germline CDR1 and CDR2 sequences are SGHVS and FQNEAQ. In nucleotides, the CDR3 is TGTGCCAGCAGCTTGAGGTACGAGCAGTACTTC. As protein: CASSLRYEQYF.

The chain joins TRBV4-1 to TRBJ2-1, with TRBD2 matching over 11 bases. This CDR3 contains 19 residues. V was clipped by 0 bases and J by 5 bases; unmatched bases: 12. Germline loops: CDR1 MGHRA, CDR2 YSYEKL. CDR3 loop: CASSQESLAGAILDNEQFF. CDR3 DNA: TGCGCCAGCAGCCAAGAGTCACTAGCGGGGGCCATACTAGACAATGAGCAGTTCTTC.

This chain connects TRBV3-1 (or the pseudogene TRBV3-2) to TRBJ1-2; D remains unclear. Per germline, CDR1 LGHDT and CDR2 YNNKEL (reference sequence). V was clipped by 1 base and J by 6 bases, with 3 bases between them. The CDR3 has 11 residues. CDR3 protein: CASSQVDGYTF. In nucleotides, the CDR3 is TGTGCCAGCAGCCAAGTCGATGGCTACACCTTC.

The chain is built from TRBV5-4 and TRBJ1-2; D is uncertain. Germline values: CDR1 SGHNT, CDR2 YYREEE (reference sequence). The V gene lost 0 bases and the J gene lost 7 bases, with 13 bases spanning the gap. The CDR3 has 14 residues. Written as DNA, the CDR3 is TGTGCCAGCAGCTTGGGTTCAGTCCGGGGTGGCTACACCTTC. This codes for CASSLGSVRGGYTF.

The chain is built from TRBV3-1 (or the pseudogene TRBV3-2) and TRBJ1-4; TRBD1 might be the D (5 bases). V was trimmed by 3 bases and J by 6 bases, leaving 14 bases between them. CDR1 LGHDT and CDR2 YNNKEL come from the germline V gene (reference sequence). The CDR3 is 15 residues long. This CDR3 is CASSHRLRGDEKLFF. CDR3 DNA sequence: TGTGCCAGCAGCCACCGACTCCGAGGGGATGAAAAACTGTTTTTT.

V gene TRBV7-9 combines with J gene TRBJ2-7; 12 bases fit TRBD2. Germline-derived CDR1 and CDR2 are SEHNR and FQNEAQ (reference sequence). This CDR3 spans 17 amino acids. The V gene end was trimmed by 0 bases and the J gene end by 7 bases; junction bases not matched to a gene: 10. CDR3 in amino acids: CASSLALTSGGRGEQYF. In DNA form, the CDR3 reads TGTGCCAGCAGCTTAGCGCTTACTAGCGGGGGGCGTGGAGAGCAGTACTTC.

CDR3 loop: CASSQDIRNTEAFF. CDR3 DNA sequence: TGTGCCAGCAGTCAAGACATAAGGAACACTGAAGCTTTCTTT. V and J are TRBV2 and TRBJ1-1; D unresolved. Germline lookup yields CDR1 SNHLY and CDR2 FYNNEI. The CDR3 spans 14 residues. Trimming removed 5 bases at V and 1 base at J, with 11 bases between. Supplemented by reference TRBV2 and TRBJ1-1, the full variable domain reads EPEVTQTPSHQVTQMGQEVILRCVPISNHLYFYWYRQILGQKVEFLVSFYNNEISEKSEIFDDQFSVERPDGSNFTLKIRSTKLEDSAMYFCASSQDIRNTEAFFGQGTRLTVV.

This rearrangement joins TRBV6-2 or TRBV6-3 to TRBJ1-1; D gene unclear. This CDR3 is built from 15 residues. Germline CDR1 is MNHEY and CDR2 is SVGEGT. Trimming left V 1 base short and J 1 base short, with 10 bases between. The CDR3: CASSYFSVRNTEAFF. DNA of the CDR3: TGTGCCAGCAGTTACTTTAGTGTGCGGAACACTGAAGCTTTCTTT.

The gene calls are TRBV4-2 and TRBJ1-1; 9 bases are shared with TRBD1. Germline V lookup: CDR1 LGHNA, CDR2 YNFKEQ. V lost 4 bases and J lost 5; bases outside the gene matches: 5. The CDR3 consists of 14 residues. The CDR3 sequence: CASSRKTGGTEAFF. The DNA of the CDR3 is TGTGCCAGCAGCCGTAAGACAGGGGGTACTGAAGCTTTCTTT.

The genes are TRBV9 and TRBJ2-1; 7 bases fit TRBD2. The V gene end was trimmed by 0 bases and the J gene end by 3 bases; junction bases not matched to a gene: 3. Germline V CDR1 and CDR2: SGDLS, YYNGEE. The CDR3 totals 15 residues. CDR3 sequence: CASSVDSGYYNEQFF. The CDR3 bases are TGTGCCAGCAGCGTAGATAGCGGGTACTACAATGAGCAGTTCTTC.

This rearrangement joins TRBV7-9 to TRBJ2-7; D remains ambiguous. V was cut by 1 base and J by 7 bases, with 8 bases left in between. Per germline, CDR1 SEHNR and CDR2 FQNEAQ (reference sequence). The CDR3 covers 12 residues. In DNA, the CDR3 is TGTGCCAGCAGCTTAGGTTCTGGGGAGCAGTACTTC. As protein: CASSLGSGEQYF.

The V and J genes are TRBV14 and TRBJ2-7; TRBD1 is a possible D gene (6 bases). V lost 5 bases, J lost 1 base, and 12 bases lay in between. This CDR3 is 14 amino acids long. Germline CDR1 reads SGHDN; CDR2 reads FVKESK. For the CDR3, the DNA is TGTGCCAGCAGCAAAGCCCAGGGGTCCTACGAGCAGTACTTC. Translating gives CASSKAQGSYEQYF.